This T cell receptor (beta chain) was documented in a study of shared T cell receptors in the human thymus. Repertoires were generated with immunoSEQ multiplex PCR, while TCRdb's copy carries only in-frame clones and drops some. The sample consists of approximately 730,000 clones, 80% to 90% of them appearing once. J was trimmed by 5 bases and V by 6 bases; bases with no gene match: 16. CDR1 and CDR2 from the germline V gene are SNHLY and FYNNEI. The CDR3 is 16 amino acids. This same sample was also taken into another study, of human thymus T cells. This second study notes: Serving as donors were healthy Finnish infants, each of whom was having open corrective surgery for congenital heart defects. Surgeons resected thymus tissue during corrective heart surgery. Gene usage for V and J segments appeared biased in thymic and blood repertoires. As related research reported, thymic repertoires overlapped highly among unrelated individuals.

This rearrangement joins TRBV2 to TRBJ2-7; 7 bases agree with TRBD2. Sequencing was done on a sample of thymocytes. This TCR came from a girl less than two years old with a congenital heart defect. Here the CDR3 DNA reads TGTGCCAGCAGCCAAACCCCAATGGGGGGGACCAACGAGCAGTACTTC. This translates into CASSQTPMGGTNEQYF.